This TCR beta chain originates from a study of blood T cell repertoires in COVID-19 (dated by TCRdb to 2020 to 2022). Turning to the overall study: Collaborator samples came from the United States, Italy and Spain and covered acute and convalescent phases of COVID-19. The prospective study material was composed of cDNA or gDNA derived from T cells, B-cell-depleted T cells, or PBMCs. Deeply sampled blood TCRbeta repertoires from subjects exposed to, actively infected with, or recovered from COVID-19 were included in the dataset. The repertoires were made available in a free public database intended to serve as a resource for research on the immune response to SARS-CoV-2. The samples were drawn from two sources: the first 160 participants of the ongoing ImmuneRACE study, and over 950 subjects contributed by 6 global collaborators. The sample metadata nearly always contained a de-identified subject ID, COVID-19 status, age in years and sex. Where HLA class I and class II types were available, the types were taken from metadata supplied by the sample provider, not from assay-based typing.

Looking up the germline V gene yields CDR1 SGHAT and CDR2 FQNNGV. At the junction V is shortened by 0 bases and J by 5 bases, with 12 bases in between. Counted from cysteine to phenylalanine, this CDR3 has 15 amino acids. Only the CDR3 part of the read is kept: 45 bases, read in frame from the first base. The investigation overall reported the following: The quantity of clinical and demographic metadata differed by source and by participant and was supplied without curation.

In Seattle, one collaborating source enrolled patients while the infection was active and tracked those patients longitudinally over the course of disease. The collaborating institutions used their own protocols to collect whole blood in K2EDTA tubes. For TCRbeta analysis, collaborators shipped samples in one of three forms: frozen whole blood, isolated PBMCs, or DNA extracted from either of those sample types. TCRbeta CDR3 regions were amplified from genomic DNA using the immunoSEQ Assay, a bias-controlled multiplex PCR. The original methods were these. Within the assay, amplification of reference gene primers was used to estimate how many nucleated cells each sample contained. To quantify the absolute abundance of each unique TCRbeta CDR3 rearrangement, sequence reads were collapsed and filtered. For each sample, productive Simpson clonality was calculated by taking the square root of Simpson's diversity index across productive rearrangements. TCRdb took over this immuneACCESS table, retaining in-frame rearrangements with V and J assigned. Such tables are incomplete; in checked studies, under half of the missing clones stem from an unresolved V gene, and the remainder is unexplained. That table is the source of V, J and clone size, and D and trimming were worked out from the DNA. The sample records about 220,000 clones, about 85% of which are singletons. In total, the top ten clones hold roughly a tenth of the sample.

As concerns this clone: Its antigen remains unidentified. No qualities accompany the bases; no much larger clone lies one base away.

This sequence was found in a woman aged 45-65 years with COVID-19, enrolled during active disease. Specimen: peripheral blood. The receptor chain draws on TRBV11-2 and TRBJ2-3; possibly the D gene is TRBD2, per 6 matching bases. CDR3 reads: CASSLEVGGRDTQYF. DNA sequence: TGTGCCAGCAGCTTAGAAGTTGGAGGGCGAGATACGCAGTATTTT.